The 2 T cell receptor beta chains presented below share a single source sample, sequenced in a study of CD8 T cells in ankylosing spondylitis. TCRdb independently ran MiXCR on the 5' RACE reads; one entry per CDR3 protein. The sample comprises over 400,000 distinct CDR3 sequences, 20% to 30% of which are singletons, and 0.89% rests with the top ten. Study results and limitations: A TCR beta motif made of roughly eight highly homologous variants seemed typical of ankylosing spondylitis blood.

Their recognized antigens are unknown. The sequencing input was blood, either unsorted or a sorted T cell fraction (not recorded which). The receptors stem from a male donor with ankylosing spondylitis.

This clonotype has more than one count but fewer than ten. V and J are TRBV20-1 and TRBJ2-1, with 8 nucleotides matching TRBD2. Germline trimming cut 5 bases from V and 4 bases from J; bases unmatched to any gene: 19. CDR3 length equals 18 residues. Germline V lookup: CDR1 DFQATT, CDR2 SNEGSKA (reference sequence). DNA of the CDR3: TGCAGTGCTTCCGGGACCCCAGGTGGACTAGCACCTTACAATGAGCAGTTCTTC. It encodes CSASGTPGGLAPYNEQFF.

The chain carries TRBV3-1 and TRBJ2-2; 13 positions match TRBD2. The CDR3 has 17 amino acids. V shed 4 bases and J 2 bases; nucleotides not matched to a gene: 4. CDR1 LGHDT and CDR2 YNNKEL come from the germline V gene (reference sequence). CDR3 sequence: CASSLRGLAGNTGELFF. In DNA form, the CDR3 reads TGTGCCAGCAGCCTCCGGGGACTAGCGGGAAACACCGGGGAGCTGTTTTTT. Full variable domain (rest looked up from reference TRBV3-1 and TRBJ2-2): DTAVSQTPKYLVTQMGNDKSIKCEQNLGHDTMYWYKQDSKKFLKIMFSYNNKELIINETVPNRFSPKSPDKAHLNLHINSLELGDSAVYFCASSLRGLAGNTGELFFGEGSRLTVL.